The T cell receptor beta chain described here comes from a study of T cell changes during pregnancy in multiple sclerosis. Per germline, CDR1 SNHLY and CDR2 FYNNEI. The CDR3 totals 15 residues. Trimming took off 10 bases at V and 7 bases at J, with 25 bases between the two ends. Sequencing was performed with immunoSEQ multiplex PCR; in TCRdb, only in-frame clones are kept and a portion is missing. The data contain 84,000 or so clones, 94% of them singletons. The chain combines TRBV2 with TRBJ1-1; no reliable D call. The receptor's source is a female donor with multiple sclerosis, enrolled in a pregnancy study. This material consisted of peripheral blood, taken in the third trimester of pregnancy. CDR3 nucleotide sequence: TGTGCCACGAGAGACGCGGTCAGAGTATCAGTTGAAGCTTTCTTT. Translation gives CATRDAVRVSVEAFF.